The 14 T cell receptor beta chains below were found in one sample sequenced in a study of cytomegalovirus exposure and HLA in healthy donors. Sequenced by immunoSEQ multiplex PCR; TCRdb stores in-frame clones only, minus some. This table holds some 140,000 clones, about 83% found once. The sample consisted of PBMCs. All receptors come from a woman aged 25 to 39 in good health and CMV-seronegative.

The chain joins TRBV19 to TRBJ2-3; tentatively, D is TRBD2 (5 bases). The germline gives CDR1 LNHDA, CDR2 SQIVND (reference sequence). The CDR3 has 17 amino acids. Trimming stripped 3 bases from V and 2 bases from J, with 18 bases between. The CDR3 loop is CASSIGLRLALTDTQYF. CDR3 nucleotide sequence: TGTGCCAGTAGTATTGGTCTGCGGCTAGCTCTCACAGATACGCAGTATTTT.

J is TRBJ2-3 and V is TRBV27; TRBD2 matches at 14 bases. The CDR3 runs 18 residues. After removal of 6 bases from V and 1 base from J, the junction contained 9 bases not matched to a gene. Germline V gene sequence: CDR1 MNHEY, CDR2 SMNVEV (reference sequence). CDR3 DNA: TGTGCCAGCAGCCAGGGACTAGCGGGGGCCCTCGGCACAGATACGCAGTATTTT. Protein: CASSQGLAGALGTDTQYF.

J is TRBJ2-1 and V is TRBV19, with D maybe TRBD1 (6 bases). CDR1 and CDR2 from the germline V gene are LNHDA and SQIVND (reference sequence). With 6 bases removed from V and 2 bases from J, the gap between germline ends came to 14 bases. The CDR3 consists of 15 residues. CDR3 DNA sequence: TGTGCCAGTAGGCCGAGGCGGACAGCCTACAATGAGCAGTTCTTC. The encoded protein is CASRPRRTAYNEQFF. Full variable domain (rest looked up from reference TRBV19 and TRBJ2-1): DGGITQSPKYLFRKEGQNVTLSCEQNLNHDAMYWYRQDPGQGLRLIYYSQIVNDFQKGDIAEGYSVSREKKESFPLTVTSAQKNPTAFYLCASRPRRTAYNEQFFGPGTRLTVL.

The V and J genes are TRBV2 and TRBJ1-2; 9 bases map to TRBD1. The CDR3 loop spans 15 amino acids. The germline gives CDR1 SNHLY, CDR2 FYNNEI. The ends lost 0 bases at V and 5 bases at J; junction bases unmatched: 4. This CDR3 reads CASSEAGTGNYGYTF. The CDR3 DNA follows: TGTGCCAGCAGTGAAGCGGGGACAGGGAATTATGGCTACACCTTC.

This clone occurred a few times. The chain has TRBV2 and TRBJ1-1; 10 bases fit TRBD1. Germline CDR1 is SNHLY and CDR2 is FYNNEI. Germline trimming cut 5 bases from V and 6 bases from J; bases unmatched to any gene: 9. The CDR3 is 15 amino acids. CDR3 amino acids: CASSNSNGQGAEAFF. CDR3 DNA sequence: TGTGCCAGCAGTAACAGTAATGGACAGGGGGCTGAAGCTTTCTTT. The whole variable domain, filled in from reference TRBV2 and TRBJ1-1, reads EPEVTQTPSHQVTQMGQEVILRCVPISNHLYFYWYRQILGQKVEFLVSFYNNEISEKSEIFDDQFSVERPDGSNFTLKIRSTKLEDSAMYFCASSNSNGQGAEAFFGQGTRLTVV.

This clone was detected only once. The chain is built from TRBV5-4 and TRBJ1-2; 8 bases match TRBD1. This CDR3 is built from 12 residues. With V trimmed by 3 bases and J by 8 bases, 3 bases remained unmatched. The germline CDR1 and CDR2 sequences are SGHNT and YYREEE (reference sequence). The CDR3 bases are TGTGCCAGCAGCTGGACAGGGAACGGCTACACCTTC. It encodes CASSWTGNGYTF.

The chain uses TRBV5-4 and TRBJ2-1; D gene uncertain. The germline V gene encodes CDR1 SGHNT and CDR2 YYREEE (reference sequence). Trimming took off 0 bases at V and 6 bases at J, with 4 bases between the two ends. The CDR3 extends over 12 amino acids. The CDR3 sequence: CASSLAGNEQFF. CDR3 DNA sequence: TGTGCCAGCAGCTTGGCCGGCAATGAGCAGTTCTTC.

The V gene is TRBV28, the J gene TRBJ1-1; D is ambiguous. Per the germline V gene, CDR1 is MDHEN and CDR2 is SYDVKM. V lost 5 bases to trimming and J lost 4 bases, with 8 bases between them. CDR3 length: 12 amino acids. The CDR3, as DNA: TGTGCCAGCAGTAGATGGAGCACTGAAGCTTTCTTT. Amino acid sequence: CASSRWSTEAFF.

This sequence joins TRBV15 and TRBJ2-1; the D gene is possibly TRBD2 (5 bases). V was cut by 3 bases and J by 0 bases, with 9 bases left in between. This CDR3 contains 15 residues. The germline V gene has CDR1 LNHNV and CDR2 YYDKDF (reference sequence). The CDR3 is CATSRAGYSYNEQFF. The CDR3 DNA reads TGTGCCACCAGCAGGGCGGGTTACTCCTACAATGAGCAGTTCTTC.

The chain links TRBV27 to TRBJ1-5; 9 bases match TRBD1. CDR1 MNHEY and CDR2 SMNVEV come from the germline V gene (reference sequence). The CDR3 contains 15 residues. J lost 4 bases, V lost 5 bases, and 6 bases had no gene match. CDR3 sequence reads: CASSRQGVGNQPQHF. The DNA of the CDR3 is TGTGCCAGCAGTAGACAGGGGGTCGGGAATCAGCCCCAGCATTTT.

Here the CDR3 reads CASSTATGIYGYTF. The CDR3 DNA follows: TGTGCCAGTAGTACCGCGACAGGGATCTATGGCTACACCTTC. V usage is TRBV19 and J usage is TRBJ1-2, with TRBD1 matching 7 bases. CDR3 size: 14 residues. Unmatched junction bases numbered 6, after V lost 4 bases and J lost 4 bases. CDR1 LNHDA and CDR2 SQIVND come from the germline V gene (reference sequence).

This clone was observed a single time. The chain is built from TRBV4-1 and TRBJ2-5, with TRBD2 matching over 10 bases. The CDR3 spans 17 residues. The trim removed 0 bases at V and 3 bases at J, leaving 7 bases unmatched. Germline-derived CDR1 and CDR2 are MGHRA and YSYEKL. DNA for the CDR3: TGCGCCAGCAGCCAAGATGCGAGCGGGGGGGCGAAAGAGACCCAGTACTTC. It specifies CASSQDASGGAKETQYF.

The CDR3 protein is CASSPTGNYEQYF. In nucleotides, the CDR3 is TGTGCCAGCAGTCCAACAGGGAACTACGAGCAGTACTTC. This sequence joins TRBV7-3 and TRBJ2-7; tentatively, D is TRBD1 (6 bases). The CDR3 runs to 13 residues. CDR1 is SGHTA, CDR2 FQGTGA, per germline. The V end lost 6 bases, the J end lost 3 bases, and 12 bases lay between the germline ends.

The chain uses TRBV7-8 and TRBJ1-5; tentative D call: TRBD1 (6 bases). Trimming removed 2 bases from V and 1 base from J, with 9 bases in between. CDR3 length: 15 amino acids. Looked up from germline, CDR1 is SGHVS and CDR2 is FQNEAQ. This chain's CDR3 is CASSLTGMSNQPQHF. In nucleotides, the CDR3 is TGTGCCAGCAGCTTAACAGGGATGAGCAATCAGCCCCAGCATTTT.